This entry concerns a single T cell receptor beta chain. Its cognate antigen is unknown. PCR involved 60 Vbeta and 13 Jbeta primers. Some clones are missing from TCRdb's copy, which holds only in-frame ones; the method was immunoSEQ multiplex PCR. The sample lists about 200,000 clones, around 82% occurring once. The sample is drawn from a study of cytomegalovirus exposure and HLA in healthy donors. General study findings and limits: Most CMV-associated TCR beta chains appeared HLA-restricted in a later analysis. The investigators catalogued 150 to 200 TCR beta chains as cytomegalovirus-associated.

The CDR3 loop spans 14 amino acids. The germline CDR1 and CDR2 sequences are ENHRY and SYGVKD. The V and J ends lost 4 bases and 7 bases, in that order; junction bases with no gene match: 6. The V gene is TRBV10-3, the J gene TRBJ1-5; 8 nucleotides line up with TRBD1. The receptor's source is a woman aged 25 to 39 in good health and CMV-seronegative. Sequenced input: PBMCs. This chain's CDR3 is CAISADRDGQPQHF. The CDR3, as DNA: TGTGCCATCAGTGCGGACAGGGACGGGCAGCCCCAGCATTTT.